The 15 T cell receptor beta chains below all came from one sample that was sequenced in a study of control samples from healthy donors and cancer patients. Profiled with immunoSEQ multiplex PCR; TCRdb holds only in-frame clones, not every one. Of about 89,000 clones in the sample, about 89% were seen once. The sequencing sample was made of blood. These receptors originate from a man in his thirties or forties in good health.

This clone was detected a few times. The V gene is TRBV6-5, the J gene TRBJ1-2; D not resolved. V lost 2 bases and J 4 bases, leaving 11 bases between the germline ends. This CDR3 is 14 amino acids long. Germline V gene lookup returns CDR1 MNHEY and CDR2 SVGAGI. CDR3 loop: CASSYGEGGYGYTF. In nucleotides, the CDR3 is TGTGCCAGCAGTTACGGGGAGGGTGGCTATGGCTACACCTTC.

This chain uses TRBV5-1 with TRBJ2-5; 11 positions agree with TRBD1. The germline gives CDR1 SGHRS, CDR2 YFSETQ. The CDR3 consists of 15 residues. The V and J ends lost 5 bases and 9 bases, in that order; junction bases with no gene match: 12. The CDR3 is CASSSASGTGGPQYF. CDR3 nucleotide sequence: TGCGCCAGCAGTTCCGCTTCCGGGACAGGGGGACCCCAGTACTTC. Full variable domain (missing parts from reference TRBV5-1 and TRBJ2-5): KAGVTQTPRYLIKTRGQQVTLSCSPISGHRSVSWYQQTPGQGLQFLFEYFSETQRNKGNFPGRFSGRQFSNSRSEMNVSTLELGDSALYLCASSSASGTGGPQYFGPGTRLLVL.

CDR3 sequence (DNA): TGCGCCAGCAGCTCGGCGGGGGGGCCCCCCGCAGATACGCAGTATTTT. Translating it yields CASSSAGGPPADTQYF. The chain carries TRBV5-1 and TRBJ2-3, with 9 bases lining up with TRBD2. The CDR3 spans 16 residues. V lost 3 bases to trimming and J lost 4 bases; unmatched junction nucleotides: 9. The germline gives CDR1 SGHRS, CDR2 YFSETQ. The complete variable domain, with remaining parts taken from reference TRBV5-1 and TRBJ2-3, reads KAGVTQTPRYLIKTRGQQVTLSCSPISGHRSVSWYQQTPGQGLQFLFEYFSETQRNKGNFPGRFSGRQFSNSRSEMNVSTLELGDSALYLCASSSAGGPPADTQYFGPGTRLTVL.

The rearrangement joins TRBV3-1 (or the pseudogene TRBV3-2) to TRBJ1-1; a possible D gene is TRBD1 (6 bases). Germline loops: CDR1 LGHDT, CDR2 YNNKEL (reference sequence). The CDR3 has 14 residues. V was shortened by 2 bases and J by 5 bases, with 12 bases between the two germline ends. The CDR3 reads CASSQTTGWTEAFF. CDR3 coding DNA: TGTGCCAGCAGCCAAACGACAGGATGGACTGAAGCTTTCTTT.

The DNA of the CDR3 is TGTGCCAGCAGCTTCTCACAGATTATTAACTATGGCTACACCTTC. Its protein is CASSFSQIINYGYTF. This chain uses TRBV7-9 with TRBJ1-2; D is uncertain. The V and J ends lost 3 bases and 1 base respectively, with 12 bases between them. Germline CDR1 is SEHNR and CDR2 is FQNEAQ (reference sequence). This CDR3 is built from 15 residues.

V is TRBV5-6 and J is TRBJ2-7; perhaps TRBD1 as D (6 bases). Per the germline V gene, CDR1 is SGHDT and CDR2 is YYEEEE. The length of the CDR3 is 13 residues. V was cut by 4 bases and J by 4 bases, with 12 bases left in between. The DNA for the CDR3 is TGTGCCAGCAGCCCGGACAGTCCTTACGAGCAGTACTTC. It encodes CASSPDSPYEQYF. Complete variable domain (other parts from reference TRBV5-6 and TRBJ2-7): DAGVTQSPTHLIKTRGQQVTLRCSPKSGHDTVSWYQQALGQGPQFIFQYYEEEERQRGNFPDRFSGHQFPNYSSELNVNALLLGDSALYLCASSPDSPYEQYFGPGTRLTVT.

This clone was recorded only once. The chain has TRBV27 and TRBJ2-1; 10 bases map to TRBD1. The CDR3 runs 15 residues. CDR1 and CDR2 (germline): MNHEY, SMNVEV (reference sequence). Trimming took 5 bases from V and 2 from J; bases not matched to a gene: 3. Written as DNA, the CDR3 is TGTGCCAGCAGTAGAGGGACAGGGGCCTACAATGAGCAGTTCTTC. It translates to CASSRGTGAYNEQFF.

CDR3 DNA: TGTGCCATCGGGGGGGGCAATCAGCCCCAGCATTTT. Translation: CAIGGGNQPQHF. The chain has TRBV24-1 and TRBJ1-5, with a tentative D call TRBD1 (5 bases). The CDR3 is 12 residues long. Germline-derived CDR1 and CDR2 are KGHDR and SFDVKD. V shed 11 bases and J shed 2 bases, with 9 bases lying between them.

The rearrangement joins TRBV12-5 to TRBJ1-1, with D possibly TRBD1 on 6 matching bases. This CDR3 is 12 amino acids long. Germline V gene data show CDR1 as LGHNT and CDR2 as FRNRAP. The V end lost 6 bases, the J end lost 10 bases, and 15 bases lay between the germline ends. CDR3 nucleotide sequence: TGTGCTAGTGGGCGTCCAGGAGGGGGAGCTTTCTTT. Protein product: CASGRPGGGAFF.

This chain uses TRBV18 with TRBJ2-4; tentatively, D is TRBD2 (6 bases). There are 16 residues in the CDR3. Trimming took 0 bases from V and 1 from J, leaving 10 bases between them. Germline CDR1 is KGHSH and CDR2 is LQKENI. The CDR3 loop reads CASSPPGGGAKNIQYF. CDR3 coding DNA: TGTGCCAGCTCACCACCTGGGGGAGGCGCCAAAAACATTCAGTACTTC.

The chain has TRBV2 and TRBJ1-5, with 7 bases that match TRBD1. V shed 4 bases, J shed 4 bases, and the junction held 7 bases outside the gene matches. The CDR3 sequence is 15 residues long. Germline CDR1 and CDR2: SNHLY and FYNNEI. CDR3 nucleotides: TGTGCCAGCAGTGCCGGCAGGGGGGGGAATCAGCCCCAGCATTTT. It translates to CASSAGRGGNQPQHF.

V usage is TRBV11-3 and J usage is TRBJ2-3, with TRBD2 matching 7 bases. Per the germline V gene, CDR1 is SGHNT and CDR2 is YENEEA. V trimming: 4 bases; J trimming: 1 base; junction bases outside the gene matches: 5. The CDR3 is 15 residues long. The CDR3: CASSSRGEGTDTQYF. CDR3 sequence (DNA): TGTGCCAGCAGCTCCCGGGGGGAAGGCACAGATACGCAGTATTTT.

The chain joins TRBV7-9 to TRBJ2-3; D is unresolved. Germline V lookup: CDR1 SEHNR, CDR2 FQNEAQ (reference sequence). The V end was cut by 3 bases, the J end by 7 bases, with 11 bases between. The CDR3 is made up of 13 amino acids. CDR3 protein: CASSFGLTNTQYF. CDR3 DNA sequence: TGTGCCAGCAGCTTCGGCCTCACGAATACGCAGTATTTT. The whole variable domain, remainder taken from reference TRBV7-9 and TRBJ2-3, is DTGVSQNPRHKITKRGQNVTFRCDPISEHNRLYWYRQTLGQGPEFLTYFQNEAQLEKSRLLSDRFSAERPKGSFSTLEIQRTEQGDSAMYLCASSFGLTNTQYFGPGTRLTVL.

The V gene is TRBV5-1, the J gene TRBJ1-1; D gene uncertain. The CDR3 totals 12 residues. The V gene's germline CDR1 is SGHRS and CDR2 YFSETQ. V lost 3 bases and J lost 4, with 7 bases in between. The CDR3 spells CASSSDATEAFF. The CDR3 DNA follows: TGCGCCAGCAGCTCCGACGCCACTGAAGCTTTCTTT.

This clone was seen once. CDR3: CAIRLGTGADQPQHF. The CDR3 DNA reads as TGTGCCATCCGACTAGGTACGGGGGCGGATCAGCCCCAGCATTTT. This chain links TRBV10-3 with TRBJ1-5; TRBD1 is a possible D gene (6 bases). The V gene's germline CDR1 is ENHRY and CDR2 SYGVKD. This CDR3 has 15 residues. V lost 8 bases, J lost 5 bases, and 19 bases lay in between.